This passage covers 6 T cell receptor beta chains from one sample sequenced in a study of blood T cell repertoires in COVID-19. TCRdb's copy holds only in-frame clones and misses some; the assay was immunoSEQ multiplex PCR. The sample holds some 98,000 clones, 84% seen once. Sequenced sample: peripheral blood. Every receptor here comes from a man between 60 and 75 years old with acute or convalescent COVID-19.

The chain links TRBV19 to TRBJ1-6, with 8 bases lining up with TRBD1. The J segment lost 8 bases and the V segment lost 8 bases, leaving 8 bases of the junction unmatched. Germline lookup yields CDR1 LNHDA and CDR2 SQIVND (reference sequence). The CDR3 sequence is 14 residues long. DNA of the CDR3: TGTGCCAGTTCCCGGACAGGGTTGCATTCACCCCTCCACTTT. It is translated as CASSRTGLHSPLHF.

The V and J genes are TRBV24-1 and TRBJ2-3; unclear D gene. V shed 3 bases and J shed 5 bases, with 8 bases lying between them. CDR3 size: 13 residues. Germline loops: CDR1 KGHDR, CDR2 SFDVKD. The CDR3 reads CATSDITLDTQYF. The DNA for the CDR3 is TGTGCCACCAGTGATATAACATTAGATACGCAGTATTTT.

The J gene is TRBJ2-1, the V gene TRBV10-2; tentative D call: TRBD2 (6 bases). Germline V gives CDR1 WSHSY, CDR2 SAAADI. The CDR3 is 15 residues long. V was shortened by 3 bases and J by 5 bases, with 14 bases between the two germline ends. The CDR3 loop reads CASSEVGRQDNEQFF. The CDR3 nucleotides are TGCGCCAGCAGTGAAGTTGGGAGGCAGGACAATGAGCAGTTCTTC.

This sequence joins TRBV28 and TRBJ2-1, with D uncertain. Trimming shortened V by 7 bases and J by 6 bases, and 16 bases separated the two germline ends. Germline CDR1 reads MDHEN; CDR2 reads SYDVKM. The CDR3 is made up of 14 amino acids. This chain's CDR3 is CASISFPSGNEQFF. The CDR3 DNA sequence: TGTGCCAGCATTAGTTTTCCGTCGGGCAATGAGCAGTTCTTC.

This sequence joins TRBV18 and TRBJ2-3; weak D call: TRBD1 (5 bases). V was shortened by 5 bases and J by 4 bases, with 10 bases between the two germline ends. CDR3 length: 13 amino acids. The germline V gene has CDR1 KGHSH and CDR2 LQKENI. In DNA form, the CDR3 reads TGTGCCAGCTCAGACCAAGGGGCAGATACGCAGTATTTT. It specifies CASSDQGADTQYF.

This chain connects TRBV5-1 to TRBJ1-6; no clear D gene. Trimming pared 4 bases from V and 0 bases from J, leaving 14 bases between. From germline, CDR1 is SGHRS and CDR2 YFSETQ. The CDR3 covers 17 residues. The CDR3 region is CASSGGEGSSYNSPLHF. The CDR3 nucleotides read TGCGCCAGCAGCGGCGGGGAAGGAAGCTCCTATAATTCACCCCTCCACTTT.